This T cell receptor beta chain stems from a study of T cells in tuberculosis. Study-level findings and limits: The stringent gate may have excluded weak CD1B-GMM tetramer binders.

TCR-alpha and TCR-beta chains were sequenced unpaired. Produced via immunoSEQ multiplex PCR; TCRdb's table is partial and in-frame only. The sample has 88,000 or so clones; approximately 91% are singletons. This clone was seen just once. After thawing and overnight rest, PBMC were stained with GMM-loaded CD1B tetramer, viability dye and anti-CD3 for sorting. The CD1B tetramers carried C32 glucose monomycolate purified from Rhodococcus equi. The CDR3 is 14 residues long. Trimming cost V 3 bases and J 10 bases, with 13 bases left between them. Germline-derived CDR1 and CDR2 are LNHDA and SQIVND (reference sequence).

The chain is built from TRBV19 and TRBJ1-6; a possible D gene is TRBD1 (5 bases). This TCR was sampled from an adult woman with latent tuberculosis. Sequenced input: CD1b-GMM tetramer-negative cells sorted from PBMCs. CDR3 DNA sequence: TGTGCCAGTAGTATCCGCAGGGTCGGCTCACCCCTCCACTTT. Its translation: CASSIRRVGSPLHF.